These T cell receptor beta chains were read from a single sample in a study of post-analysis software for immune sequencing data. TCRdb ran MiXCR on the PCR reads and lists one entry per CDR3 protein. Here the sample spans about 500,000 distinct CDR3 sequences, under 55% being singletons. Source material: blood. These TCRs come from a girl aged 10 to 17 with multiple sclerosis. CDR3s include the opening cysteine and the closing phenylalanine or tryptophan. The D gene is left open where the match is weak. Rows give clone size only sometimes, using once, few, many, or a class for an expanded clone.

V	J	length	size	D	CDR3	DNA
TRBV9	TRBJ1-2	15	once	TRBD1	CASSNKIGGDYGYTF	TGTGCCAGCAGCAACAAAATAGGGGGCGACTATGGCTACACCTTC
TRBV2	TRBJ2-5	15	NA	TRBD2	CASSDRTSQLKTQYF	TGTGCCAGCAGTGACCGGACTAGCCAGCTGAAGACCCAGTACTTC
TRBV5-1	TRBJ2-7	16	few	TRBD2	CASSLGPGLAGPEQYF	TGCGCCAGCAGCTTGGGCCCGGGACTAGCGGGACCCGAGCAGTACTTC
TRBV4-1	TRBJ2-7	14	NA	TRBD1	CASSVQGAPDEQYF	TGCGCCAGCAGCGTACAGGGGGCCCCCGACGAGCAGTACTTC
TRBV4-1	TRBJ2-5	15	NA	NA	CASSQDEGEADEQYF	TGCGCCAGCAGCCAAGATGAGGGAGAGGCGGATGAGCAGTACTTC
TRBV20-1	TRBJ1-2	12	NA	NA	CRGGESNYGYTF	TGCAGAGGGGGGGAGTCTAACTATGGCTACACCTTC
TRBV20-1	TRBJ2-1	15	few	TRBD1	CSALSWDRGGNEQFF	TGCAGTGCTCTCTCGTGGGACAGGGGTGGTAATGAGCAGTTCTTC
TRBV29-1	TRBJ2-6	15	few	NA	CSVVGGISGANVLTF	TGCAGCGTTGTAGGAGGGATCTCTGGGGCCAACGTCCTGACTTTC
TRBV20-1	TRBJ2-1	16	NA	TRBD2	CSATPLGSGRAHEQFF	TGCAGTGCCACTCCGTTGGGTAGCGGGAGGGCCCATGAGCAGTTCTTC
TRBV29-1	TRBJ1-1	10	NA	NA	CSGKNTEAFF	TGCAGCGGTAAGAACACTGAAGCTTTCTTT
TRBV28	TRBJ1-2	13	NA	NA	CASSLSRNYGHTF	TGTGCCAGCAGTTTAAGTCGTAACTATGGCCACACCTTC
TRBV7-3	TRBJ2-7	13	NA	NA	CASSLYRDREQYF	TGTGCCAGCAGCCTGTACAGGGATCGCGAGCAGTACTTC
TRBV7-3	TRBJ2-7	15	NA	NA	CASSLSGGPANEQYF	TGTGCCAGCAGCTTAAGTGGCGGACCCGCCAACGAGCAGTACTTC
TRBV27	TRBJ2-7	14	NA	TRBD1	CASRPQAGGREQYF	TGTGCCAGCAGGCCTCAGGCAGGGGGCCGCGAGCAGTACTTC
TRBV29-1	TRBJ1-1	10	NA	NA	CSVGSTEAFF	TGCAGCGTTGGAAGCACTGAAGCTTTCTTT
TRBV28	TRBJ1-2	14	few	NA	CASSLGREVYGYTF	TGTGCCAGCAGTTTGGGTAGGGAAGTCTATGGCTACACCTTC
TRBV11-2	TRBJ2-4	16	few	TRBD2	CASSLVRFAGVGEQYF	TGTGCCAGCAGCTTAGTTCGGTTTGCGGGAGTAGGGGAGCAGTACTTC
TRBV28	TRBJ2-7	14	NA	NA	CASREGLLAYEQYF	TGTGCCAGCAGAGAGGGCTTATTGGCCTACGAGCAGTACTTC
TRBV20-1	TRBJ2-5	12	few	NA	CSANLVQETQYF	TGCAGTGCTAACCTGGTCCAAGAGACCCAGTACTTC
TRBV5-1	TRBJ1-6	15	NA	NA	CASSLEWPNNSPLHF	TGCGCCAGCAGCTTGGAGTGGCCTAATAATTCACCCCTCCACTTT
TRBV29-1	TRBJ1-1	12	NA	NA	CSATRIGNEAFF	TGCAGCGCTACGAGAATTGGTAATGAAGCTTTCTTT
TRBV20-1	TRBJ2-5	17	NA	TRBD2	CSARRASSGRAGETQYF	TGCAGTGCTAGACGTGCTTCTAGCGGGAGGGCCGGGGAGACCCAGTACTTC
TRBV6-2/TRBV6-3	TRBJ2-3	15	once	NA	CASSYSSLSTDTQYF	TGTGCCAGCAGTTACTCGAGTCTGAGCACAGATACGCAGTATTTT
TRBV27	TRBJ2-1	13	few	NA	CASSFKRANEQFF	TGTGCCAGCAGTTTCAAGCGGGCAAATGAGCAGTTCTTC
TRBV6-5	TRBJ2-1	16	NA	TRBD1	CASSSRGTGGGNEQFF	TGTGCCAGCAGTTCCCGGGGGACAGGGGGCGGCAATGAGCAGTTCTTC
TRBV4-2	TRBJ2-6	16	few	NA	CASSQLLGSGANVLTF	TGTGCCAGCAGCCAACTTCTAGGGTCTGGGGCCAACGTCCTGACTTTC
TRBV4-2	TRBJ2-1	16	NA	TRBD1	CASSPKTGMVGNEQFF	TGTGCCAGCAGCCCGAAGACAGGGATGGTGGGCAATGAGCAGTTCTTC
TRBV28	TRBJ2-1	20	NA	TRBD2	CASSLTGTSGRKITYNEQFF	TGTGCCAGCAGTCTGACCGGGACTAGCGGGAGGAAGATAACCTACAATGAGCAGTTCTTC
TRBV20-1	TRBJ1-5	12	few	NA	CSAGDSNQPQHF	TGCAGTGCCGGGGACTCCAATCAGCCCCAGCATTTT